These 8 T cell receptor beta chains were sequenced from one sample in a study of T cell responses to AZD1222 COVID-19 vaccine. Some clones are missing from TCRdb's copy, which holds only in-frame ones; the method was immunoSEQ multiplex PCR. The sample has 90,000 to 120,000 clones; roughly 86% are singletons. The sample in question was peripheral blood, obtained 28 days after the second dose of the MenACWY control vaccine. The receptors here all came from an adult who received the MenACWY meningococcal vaccine as a control.

This clone was picked up one time. The J gene is TRBJ1-2, the V gene TRBV6-6; D ambiguous. The germline V gene encodes CDR1 MNHNY and CDR2 SVGAGI (reference sequence). With 0 bases removed from V and 3 bases from J, the gap between germline ends came to 5 bases. The CDR3 runs to 13 residues. CDR3 protein: CASSYSGDYGYTF. CDR3 in DNA: TGTGCCAGCAGTTACTCAGGAGACTATGGCTACACCTTC.

CDR3 loop: CASSRDPGNEKLFF. Written as DNA, the CDR3 is TGTGCCAGCAGCCGGGACCCCGGGAATGAAAAACTGTTTTTT. The J gene is TRBJ1-4, the V gene TRBV5-4, with a tentative D call TRBD1 (5 bases). The CDR3 is 14 amino acids. Trimming took off 4 bases at V and 5 bases at J, with 12 bases between the two ends. The V gene's germline CDR1 is SGHNT and CDR2 YYREEE (reference sequence).

This clone turned up a few times. The germline gene is not matched at one end of the junction; a read error may be the cause. J is TRBJ1-4 and V is TRBV28, with D possibly being TRBD1 (6 bases). The CDR3 spans 14 residues. Germline CDR1 is MDHEN and CDR2 is SYDVKM. CDR3 coding DNA: TGTGCCAGCAGTTTGGGGACAACAAATGAAAAACTGTTTTTT. Protein product: CASSLGTTNEKLFF.

The chain couples TRBV7-9 to TRBJ1-4; tentative D call: TRBD1 (5 bases). The CDR3 sequence is 14 residues long. V lost 7 bases and J 3 bases, leaving 12 bases between the germline ends. Germline lookup yields CDR1 SEHNR and CDR2 FQNEAQ (reference sequence). The CDR3: CASTWRGPNEKLFF. Here the CDR3 DNA reads TGTGCCAGCACTTGGAGGGGACCTAATGAAAAACTGTTTTTT.

This chain connects TRBV24-1 to TRBJ2-1, with a weak D call TRBD1 (6 bases). CDR3 length: 13 residues. The V end was cut by 5 bases, the J end by 8 bases, with 12 bases between. From germline, CDR1 is KGHDR and CDR2 SFDVKD. This CDR3 reads CATSAGGLDEQFF. CDR3 bases: TGTGCCACCAGTGCTGGGGGCCTGGATGAGCAGTTCTTC.

The chain has TRBV2 and TRBJ2-7; D unclear. CDR3 length: 12 residues. Germline V gene sequence: CDR1 SNHLY, CDR2 FYNNEI. V was pared by 7 bases and J by 4 bases, with 11 bases between. This CDR3 is CASNEWLYEQYF. CDR3 nucleotide sequence: TGTGCCAGCAACGAATGGCTGTACGAGCAGTACTTC. The whole variable domain, filled in from reference TRBV2 and TRBJ2-7, reads EPEVTQTPSHQVTQMGQEVILRCVPISNHLYFYWYRQILGQKVEFLVSFYNNEISEKSEIFDDQFSVERPDGSNFTLKIRSTKLEDSAMYFCASNEWLYEQYFGPGTRLTVT.

The chain is built from TRBV10-3 and TRBJ2-2; the D gene is possibly TRBD1 (5 bases). In germline, CDR1 is ENHRY, CDR2 SYGVKD. V dropped 0 bases and J dropped 5 bases, with 13 bases sitting between them. The CDR3 totals 16 residues. The chain's CDR3 is CAISESRSGRTGELFF. The CDR3 DNA reads as TGTGCCATCAGTGAGTCGAGGTCAGGGCGGACCGGGGAGCTGTTTTTT.

The J gene is TRBJ2-1, the V gene TRBV19; 12 bases are a match to TRBD2. Germline V gene data show CDR1 as LNHDA and CDR2 as SQIVND (reference sequence). The CDR3 has 14 residues. V lost 7 bases to trimming and J lost 10 bases; unmatched junction nucleotides: 8. For the CDR3, the DNA is TGTGCCAGTACCCCTAGCGGGGGGGCAAGGGAGCAGTTCTTC. Encoded protein: CASTPSGGAREQFF.